Listed below are T cell receptor beta chains from one sample, sequenced in a study of memory CD4+ T cells and cytomegalovirus serostatus. Some clones are missing from TCRdb's copy, which holds only in-frame ones; the method was immunoSEQ multiplex PCR. This repertoire shows over 45,000 clones, around 80% found once; its top ten account for roughly 0.4%. The specimen was memory CD4+ T cells from blood. These receptors originate from an adult in good health and CMV-seronegative. Both conserved end residues are part of each CDR3. Each record gives: J gene, V gene, D gene, clone size, CDR3 protein, CDR3 DNA. The D gene is left open where the match is weak. The size of a clone is reported for some rows only, either as once, few or many, or as a class for expanded clones.

>TRBJ1-1|TRBV28|-|-
CASTPSGRQNTEAFF
TGTGCCAGCACCCCTTCCGGCAGACAGAACACTGAAGCTTTCTTT
>TRBJ2-3|TRBV5-4|-|-
CASSRGRRSTDTQYF
TGTGCCAGCAGCCGGGGCCGACGTAGCACAGATACGCAGTATTTT
>TRBJ1-3|TRBV6-4|-|few
CASRPRDGRDSGNTIYF
TGTGCCAGCAGACCCAGGGATGGCAGGGACTCTGGAAACACCATATATTTT
>TRBJ2-1|TRBV15|-|once
CATREGGPSGFNEQFF
TGTGCCACCAGAGAGGGGGGGCCTAGCGGATTCAATGAGCAGTTCTTC
>TRBJ1-2|TRBV6-4|-|-
CARYVGTASYGYTF
TGTGCCAGATATGTCGGGACGGCGAGCTATGGCTACACCTTC
>TRBJ2-7|TRBV11-2|TRBD1|-
CASSGQNYEQYF
TGTGCCAGCTCGGGACAGAACTACGAGCAGTACTTC
>TRBJ1-1|TRBV28|-|-
CASDDGMNTEAFF
TGTGCCAGCGACGACGGAATGAACACTGAAGCTTTCTTT
>TRBJ1-2|TRBV21-1|-|-
CATRCGANYGYTF
TGTGCCACTAGATGTGGGGCTAACTATGGCTACACCTTC
>TRBJ1-2|TRBV2|TRBD1|once
CASREQGIYTF
TGTGCCAGCAGGGAACAGGGGATCTACACCTTC
>TRBJ2-1|TRBV7-9|-|few
CASSFLSGEQFF
TGTGCCAGCAGCTTCCTATCGGGTGAGCAGTTCTTC
>TRBJ1-1|TRBV25-1|-|-
CASSPFKGDHTEAFF
TGTGCCAGCAGTCCTTTTAAGGGGGATCACACTGAAGCTTTCTTT
>TRBJ1-3|TRBV19|-|-
CASSRVSWISSGNTIYF
TGTGCCAGTAGTCGGGTCTCTTGGATCAGCTCTGGAAACACCATATATTTT
>TRBJ1-1|TRBV15|-|-
CATSRAADLNTEAFF
TGTGCCACCAGCAGAGCCGCCGACTTGAACACTGAAGCTTTCTTT
>TRBJ2-1|TRBV4-1|-|few
CASSPGTGVSYNEQFF
TGCGCCAGCAGCCCCGGCACGGGGGTCTCCTACAATGAGCAGTTCTTC
>TRBJ1-3|TRBV7-2|-|-
CASSTSQGTDTIYF
TGTGCCAGCAGCACTTCCCAGGGGACGGACACCATATATTTT
>TRBJ2-5|TRBV5-1|-|-
CASSLEGARETQYF
TGCGCCAGCAGCTTGGAAGGAGCTCGGGAGACCCAGTACTTC
>TRBJ1-2|TRBV29-1|TRBD1|-
CSGQGPYGYTF
TGCAGCGGACAGGGGCCCTATGGCTACACCTTC
>TRBJ2-3|TRBV11-3|TRBD2|-
CASSSSGGAADTQYF
TGTGCCAGCAGCTCTAGCGGGGGGGCCGCAGATACGCAGTATTTT
>TRBJ1-2|TRBV20-1|-|-
CSGGNYGYTF
TGCAGTGGGGGGAACTATGGCTACACCTTC
>TRBJ2-1|TRBV5-6|TRBD2|-
CASRLAGGRWFF
TGTGCCAGCAGGTTAGCGGGGGGGCGGTGGTTCTTC
>TRBJ2-7|TRBV30|TRBD1|-
CAWRTGTFSYEQYF
TGTGCCTGGAGGACAGGGACCTTCTCCTACGAGCAGTACTTC
>TRBJ1-5|TRBV4-1|-|-
CASSHPGQGLNQPQHF
TGCGCCAGCAGCCACCCAGGGCAGGGGCTCAATCAGCCCCAGCATTTT
>TRBJ2-2|TRBV5-1|TRBD1|-
CASSPTGDRGLTGELFF
TGCGCCAGCAGCCCTACTGGAGACAGGGGGCTTACCGGGGAGCTGTTTTTT
>TRBJ2-1|TRBV18|-|-
CASSPGGASSYNEQFF
TGTGCCAGCTCACCAGGGGGGGCGAGCTCCTACAATGAGCAGTTCTTC
>TRBJ2-3|TRBV11-2|-|-
CASSPGFGNTQYF
TGTGCCAGCAGCCCGGGCTTTGGGAATACGCAGTATTTT
>TRBJ2-1|TRBV29-1|-|-
CSVEDFRLRGNEQFF
TGCAGCGTTGAAGATTTTCGGTTAAGGGGCAATGAGCAGTTCTTC
>TRBJ2-5|TRBV28|TRBD2|-
CASSLLAGGPGTQYF
TGTGCCAGCAGTTTACTGGCGGGGGGGCCCGGGACCCAGTACTTC
>TRBJ2-5|TRBV7-9|-|few
CASSQQGRGGATQYF
TGTGCCAGCAGCCAGCAGGGTAGGGGGGGCGCGACCCAGTACTTC
>TRBJ1-1|TRBV5-1|TRBD1|-
CASSVGRAGTATNTEAFF
TGCGCCAGCAGCGTGGGACGAGCCGGGACAGCGACGAACACTGAAGCTTTCTTT
>TRBJ2-3|TRBV7-9|-|few
CASSLAAPRGITDTQYF
TGTGCCAGCAGCTTAGCGGCCCCGCGGGGCATCACAGATACGCAGTATTTT
>TRBJ2-7|TRBV29-1|-|-
CSVRQSEQYF
TGCAGCGTTCGGCAAAGCGAGCAGTACTTC
>TRBJ1-6|TRBV7-9|-|few
CASSSTRGNSPLHF
TGTGCCAGCAGCTCCACGAGGGGAAATTCACCCCTCCACTTT
>TRBJ2-3|TRBV18|TRBD2|few
CASSPGTGGTDTQYF
TGTGCCAGCTCTCCCGGGACGGGAGGGACAGATACGCAGTATTTT
>TRBJ1-2|TRBV18|-|-
CASCPQPNYGYTF
TGTGCCAGCTGCCCACAGCCTAACTATGGCTACACCTTC
>TRBJ1-6|TRBV18|-|-
CASSPGADAERIANSPLHF
TGTGCCAGCTCACCAGGGGCCGATGCCGAACGGATTGCTAATTCACCCCTCCACTTT
>TRBJ2-1|TRBV5-1|TRBD2|-
CASSPTSGSSSYNEQFF
TGCGCCAGCAGTCCGACTAGCGGGAGTAGCTCCTACAATGAGCAGTTCTTC
>TRBJ2-7|TRBV2|TRBD1|-
CASRAGTGATYEQYF
TGTGCCAGCAGGGCCGGGACAGGAGCCACTTACGAGCAGTACTTC
>TRBJ1-1|TRBV28|-|-
CASSAESKNTEAFF
TGTGCCAGCAGCGCAGAATCAAAAAACACTGAAGCTTTCTTT
>TRBJ2-3|TRBV7-3|TRBD1|-
CASSSTWGQGRTDTQYF
TGTGCCAGCAGCTCGACGTGGGGACAGGGGAGGACAGATACGCAGTATTTT
>TRBJ1-5|TRBV10-2|-|-
CASSDLTGNQPQHF
TGCGCCAGCAGCGACCTCACAGGGAATCAGCCCCAGCATTTT
>TRBJ1-6|TRBV7-2|-|-
CASSPPARLNSPLHF
TGTGCCAGCAGTCCCCCGGCCAGACTAAATTCACCCCTCCACTTT
>TRBJ2-2|TRBV7-9|-|-
CASSSLYRDTGELFF
TGTGCCAGCAGCTCCTTATACAGGGACACCGGGGAGCTGTTTTTT